The TCR beta chain described here comes from a study of shared clonotypes between healthy human individuals. Libraries were prepared by immunoSEQ multiplex PCR; TCRdb keeps only in-frame clonotypes and omits some of them. The sample contains about 2.4 million clones, around 94% of which appear only once. In regard to this clone: Its target is unknown.

General study results and limits: The diversity represented, both genetic and in exposure history, was limited by few donors. In general, naive subsets displayed greater estimated richness than memory subsets did.

CDR3 length: 15 residues. From germline, CDR1 is SNHLY and CDR2 FYNNEI. Trimming cost V 6 bases and J 6 bases; bases outside gene matches: 9. The sequencing input was naive CD4+ T cells sorted from blood. Documented subset: CD45RA+ positively selected. The TCR was taken from a man aged 18-30 years in good health. This sequence joins TRBV2 and TRBJ2-3; 10 nucleotides line up with TRBD2. Written as DNA, the CDR3 is TGTGCCAGCAGGGGCAGCGGGAGGGCCTTGGATACGCAGTATTTT. Residues: CASRGSGRALDTQYF.